The clone carrying this T cell receptor beta chain appeared a few times. RNA transcripts gave rise to amplified TCR beta CDR3 regions. TCR CDR3 underwent first-round RT-PCR with the HTBI primer set. TCRdb independently ran MiXCR on the multiplex PCR reads; one entry per CDR3 protein. The data contain about 300,000 distinct CDR3 sequences, around 20% of them singletons. Trimming removed 2 bases at V and 6 bases at J, with 15 bases between. This CDR3 spans 15 amino acids. Germline V gene sequence: CDR1 MNHEY, CDR2 SMNVEV (reference sequence). This specimen comes from a study of T cells in Graves' hyperthyroidism and ophthalmopathy.

The receptor was derived from a man in his fifties or sixties with Graves' ophthalmopathy. The sequenced sample was blood. This sequence joins TRBV27 and TRBJ2-3; unclear D gene. CDR3 coding DNA: TGTGCCAGCAGTTTAACCGTATTGACCCTTGATACGCAGTATTTT. This encodes CASSLTVLTLDTQYF.